This T cell receptor (beta chain) is drawn from a study of T cells in Graves' hyperthyroidism and ophthalmopathy. Study-wide results and limits: The model made its ophthalmopathy prediction, and onset followed a median approximately 6 months later.

For this clonotype: Its antigen remains unidentified.

Amplification of TCR beta CDR3 regions used RNA as the template. The TCR CDR3 was amplified in a first-round RT-PCR using the HTBI primer set. TCRdb analysed the multiplex PCR reads with MiXCR anew, one entry per CDR3 protein. The sample includes more than 550,000 distinct CDR3 sequences, 45% seen only once; the top ten take about 7.7%. Between the trimmed V and J ends, which lost 1 base and 6 bases, there was a span of 13 bases. The CDR3 is made up of 13 amino acids. The germline V gene encodes CDR1 DFQATT and CDR2 SNEGSKA (reference sequence). For the diagnoses, clinical symptoms, serum thyroxine and TRAb, thyroid ultrasound and orbital computed tomography were used.

The chain joins TRBV20-1 to TRBJ2-7, with D perhaps matching TRBD2 (5 bases). The receptor was isolated from an adult man with Graves' disease, either hyperthyroidism or ophthalmopathy (not recorded which). The sequencing input was peripheral blood or thyroid tissue (not recorded which). As DNA, the CDR3 is TGCAGTGCTAGAGGTGAGGGCGAGCCCGAGCAGTACTTC. Translated, it gives CSARGEGEPEQYF.